This TCR beta chain is drawn from a study of vaccination and CD4 T cells after COVID-19. Looking at the study overall: Vaccination of participants consisted of two doses of either BNT162b2 or mRNA-1273 vaccine.

The sample's treatment: roughly 10-day PBMC culture with coronavirus spike peptide pools or control peptides (ViraFEST assay). Following expansion of antigen-specific T cells with peptide pools, ViraFEST then sequenced TCRs. The Oncomine TCR Beta short-read assay was applied to DNA of cultured CD4+ T cells. Genomic DNA was isolated from cultured CD4+ T cells. One entry per CDR3 protein, called by TCRdb with MiXCR from the PCR reads. The sample lists about 16,000 distinct CDR3 sequences, approximately 48% seen once, with approximately 4.4% in the top ten. Notes on this clonotype: What it binds is not known.

The V segment lost 5 bases and the J segment 4 bases; nucleotides outside the gene matches: 9. The CDR3 extends over 15 amino acids. The receptor was derived from a human donor who had recovered from COVID-19. The sample consisted of CD4+ T cells from blood, cultured in vitro, taken before SARS-CoV-2 vaccination. The V call is TRBV12-3 or TRBV12-4, the J call TRBJ1-1; 8 bases are shared with TRBD1. This chain's CDR3 is CASSRGQGVGTEAFF. As DNA, the CDR3 is TGTGCCAGCAGTAGAGGACAGGGAGTTGGCACTGAAGCTTTCTTT.